This TCR beta chain was sequenced for a study of blood T cell repertoires in COVID-19. For the study at large: The origin of the acute and convalescent COVID-19 samples was the United States, Italy and Spain. The analysed material was cDNA or gDNA that came from T cells, B-cell-depleted T cells, or PBMCs.

CDR3 length equals 15 residues. CDR1 and CDR2 (germline): SNHLY, FYNNEI. The V and J ends lost 5 bases and 8 bases respectively, with 18 bases between them. In the authors' methods: Nucleated cell number was recorded as an estimate derived from reference gene primer amplification. Generated by immunoSEQ multiplex PCR, the TCRdb table keeps only in-frame clones and is missing some. V, J and clone size reflect that table, while D and trimming were determined from the DNA. The sample gives approximately 110,000 clones, roughly four fifths of which show up once; roughly a tenth is in the top ten. Sequencing input: peripheral blood. The receptor's source is a woman in her 70s with acute or convalescent COVID-19. V usage is TRBV2 and J usage is TRBJ1-4, with D maybe TRBD1 (6 bases). In DNA form, the CDR3 reads TGTGCCAGCAGTCCCCGTGGACAGCACCGAGAAAAACTGTTTTTT. Translating it yields CASSPRGQHREKLFF. The whole variable domain, filled in from reference TRBV2 and TRBJ1-4, reads EPEVTQTPSHQVTQMGQEVILRCVPISNHLYFYWYRQILGQKVEFLVSFYNNEISEKSEIFDDQFSVERPDGSNFTLKIRSTKLEDSAMYFCASSPRGQHREKLFFGSGTQLSVL.